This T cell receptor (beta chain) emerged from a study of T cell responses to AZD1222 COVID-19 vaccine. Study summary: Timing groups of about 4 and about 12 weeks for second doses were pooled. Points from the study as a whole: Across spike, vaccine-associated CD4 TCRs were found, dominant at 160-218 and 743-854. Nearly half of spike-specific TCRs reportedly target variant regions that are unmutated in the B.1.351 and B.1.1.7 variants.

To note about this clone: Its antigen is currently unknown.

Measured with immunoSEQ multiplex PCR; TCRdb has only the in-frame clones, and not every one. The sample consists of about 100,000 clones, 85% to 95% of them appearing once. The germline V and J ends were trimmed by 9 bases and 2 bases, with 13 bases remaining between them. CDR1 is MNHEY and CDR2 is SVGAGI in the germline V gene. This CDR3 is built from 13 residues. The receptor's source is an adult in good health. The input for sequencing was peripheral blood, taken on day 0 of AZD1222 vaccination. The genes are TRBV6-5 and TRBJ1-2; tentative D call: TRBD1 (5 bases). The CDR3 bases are TGTGCCAGTCTCGCGGGACGGAACTATGGCTACACCTTC. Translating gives CASLAGRNYGYTF.